This TCR beta chain emerged from a study of blood T cell repertoires in COVID-19. Authors' data handling: Estimation of nucleated cell counts was performed using reference gene primer amplification. Assay used: immunoSEQ multiplex PCR; TCRdb lists only in-frame clones, some missing. Clonal size and the V and J genes are those of that table, whereas D and trimming came from the DNA. Seen here are approximately 200,000 clones, 82% observed once, and the top ten hold approximately 10%. Those who participated ranged in age from roughly 18 to 90 years and resided in about two dozen US areas. Donors of Cohort 3 who recovered were those that had two negative PCRs, clearance, or symptom resolution. The sequencing sample was made of PBMCs or T cells enriched from blood (not recorded which). The clonotype comes from a man aged 40-49 years who had recovered from COVID-19.

CDR3 amino acids: CASRHKTGSYGYTF. The CDR3 DNA reads as TGTGCCAGCAGACACAAAACAGGGAGCTATGGCTACACCTTC. The genes are TRBV27 and TRBJ1-2, with D possibly TRBD1 on 6 matching bases. Germline loops: CDR1 MNHEY, CDR2 SMNVEV (reference sequence). The CDR3 covers 14 residues. The V end lost 6 bases, the J end lost 4 bases, and 15 bases lay between the germline ends.